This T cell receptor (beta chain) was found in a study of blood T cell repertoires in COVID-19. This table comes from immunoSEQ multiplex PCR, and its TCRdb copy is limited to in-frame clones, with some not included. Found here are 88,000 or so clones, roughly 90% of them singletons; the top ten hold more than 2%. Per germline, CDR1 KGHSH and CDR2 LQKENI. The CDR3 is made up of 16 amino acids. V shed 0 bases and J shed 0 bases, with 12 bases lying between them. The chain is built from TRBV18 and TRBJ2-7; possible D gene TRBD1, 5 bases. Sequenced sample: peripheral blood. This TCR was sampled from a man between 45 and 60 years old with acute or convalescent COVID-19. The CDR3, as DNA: TGTGCCAGCTCACCACCTCAGGGCCTCCTCTCCTACGAGCAGTACTTC. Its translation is CASSPPQGLLSYEQYF.